Listed below are T cell receptor beta chains from one sample, sequenced in a study of cytomegalovirus exposure and HLA in healthy donors. The method was immunoSEQ multiplex PCR; TCRdb's version includes in-frame clones alone and lacks a portion of them. The repertoire holds about 160,000 clones, with around four fifths as singletons. Sequencing input: PBMCs. These TCRs come from a female donor in good health and CMV-seronegative. Both conserved end residues are part of each CDR3. A D gene is named only where the DNA matches it firmly. Rows give clone size only sometimes, using once, few, many, or a class for an expanded clone.

15	once	TRBV2	TRBJ2-7	-	CASIPRDLSSYEQYF	TGTGCCAGCATCCCCCGGGACTTAAGCTCCTACGAGCAGTACTTC
17	-	TRBV30	TRBJ2-3	TRBD2	CAWSVEYMGLAMNTQYF	TGTGCCTGGAGTGTAGAGTACATGGGACTAGCGATGAATACGCAGTATTTT
13	-	TRBV19	TRBJ2-7	-	CASGFGQYYEQYF	TGTGCCAGTGGGTTTGGACAGTACTACGAGCAGTACTTC
16	-	TRBV6-6	TRBJ2-3	TRBD2	CASSYSTSGGADTQYF	TGTGCCAGCAGTTACTCGACTAGCGGGGGCGCAGATACGCAGTATTTT
15	-	TRBV7-9	TRBJ2-1	TRBD2	CASSRSGGAGSEQFF	TGTGCCAGCAGCCGTAGCGGGGGGGCCGGAAGTGAGCAGTTCTTC
17	-	TRBV7-9	TRBJ1-1	-	CASSPTHTGINPTEAFF	TGTGCCAGCAGCCCGACCCACACAGGGATAAATCCCACTGAAGCTTTCTTT
15	-	TRBV6-5	TRBJ2-7	TRBD2	CASSLAGGQTYEQYF	TGTGCCAGCAGCCTAGCGGGGGGACAAACCTACGAGCAGTACTTC
14	-	TRBV5-1	TRBJ2-7	TRBD1	CASMPGQGVYEQYF	TGCGCCAGCATGCCGGGACAGGGGGTCTACGAGCAGTACTTC
14	-	TRBV19	TRBJ2-2	-	CASSGGPNTGELFF	TGTGCCAGTAGCGGGGGGCCGAACACCGGGGAGCTGTTTTTT
18	-	TRBV12-2	TRBJ2-2	-	CASRLGVSGGLNTGELFF	TGTGCAAGTCGCTTAGGGGTTAGCGGGGGACTGAACACCGGGGAGCTGTTTTTT
13	few	TRBV30	TRBJ1-6	-	CAYRTVYNSPLHF	TGTGCCTACCGGACAGTTTATAATTCACCCCTCCACTTT
13	-	TRBV19	TRBJ2-5	-	CASSRGFQETQYF	TGTGCCAGTAGTAGAGGGTTTCAAGAGACCCAGTACTTC
13	-	TRBV5-1	TRBJ1-2	-	CASSVDRHGGYTF	TGCGCCAGCAGCGTGGACAGACACGGCGGCTACACCTTC
15	few	TRBV10-3	TRBJ1-1	-	CAISERQELNTEAFF	TGTGCCATCAGTGAGAGACAGGAGTTGAACACTGAAGCTTTCTTT
12	once	TRBV6-5	TRBJ1-1	-	CASSYSGGEAFF	TGTGCCAGCAGTTACTCGGGGGGTGAAGCTTTCTTT
16	-	TRBV19	TRBJ2-1	-	CASSTSTGFSYNEQFF	TGTGCCAGTAGCACCTCTACAGGGTTCTCCTACAATGAGCAGTTCTTC
15	-	TRBV4-1	TRBJ1-4	TRBD1	CASSQADREYEKLFF	TGCGCCAGCAGCCAAGCTGACAGGGAGTACGAAAAACTGTTTTTT
17	-	TRBV5-1	TRBJ1-1	TRBD1	CASSTRRTGVGNTEAFF	TGCGCCAGCAGCACGAGACGGACAGGGGTAGGGAACACTGAAGCTTTCTTT
15	-	TRBV7-9	TRBJ2-2	TRBD2	CASSSGTSFTGELFF	TGTGCCAGCAGCTCCGGGACTAGCTTCACCGGGGAGCTGTTTTTT
11	-	TRBV29-1	TRBJ2-2	-	CSADETGELFF	TGCAGTGCGGATGAAACCGGGGAGCTGTTTTTT
13	-	TRBV9	TRBJ1-2	TRBD1	CASSEYRGWGYTF	TGTGCCAGCAGCGAGTACAGGGGATGGGGCTACACCTTC
18	-	TRBV30	TRBJ1-2	TRBD1	CAWSDLGQGGERTYGYTF	TGTGCCTGGAGTGATCTAGGACAGGGTGGGGAAAGGACCTATGGCTACACCTTC
13	once	TRBV18	TRBJ2-3	TRBD1	CASSTTGVDTQYF	TGTGCCAGCTCGACGACAGGGGTCGATACGCAGTATTTT
14	-	TRBV19	TRBJ1-1	-	CASSPRHWNTEAFF	TGTGCCAGTAGTCCCCGACACTGGAACACTGAAGCTTTCTTT
16	once	TRBV2	TRBJ2-7	TRBD1	CASSDGPGQGNYEQYF	TGTGCCAGCAGCGATGGCCCCGGACAGGGGAACTACGAGCAGTACTTC
13	once	TRBV4-2	TRBJ1-1	-	CASSQTQGTEAFF	TGTGCCAGCAGCCAAACGCAGGGGACTGAAGCTTTCTTT
13	-	TRBV4-1	TRBJ1-1	-	CASSQRENTEAFF	TGCGCCAGCAGCCAACGAGAAAACACTGAAGCTTTCTTT
14	-	TRBV7-3	TRBJ2-5	TRBD2	CASSKLAGGETQYF	TGTGCCAGCAGCAAACTAGCGGGCGGGGAGACCCAGTACTTC
13	-	TRBV7-8	TRBJ2-3	-	CASSSQFTDTQYF	TGTGCCAGCAGCTCTCAGTTCACAGATACGCAGTATTTT
15	-	TRBV6-1	TRBJ1-6	-	CASNPGGAVDSPLHF	TGTGCCAGCAATCCCGGAGGGGCTGTGGATTCACCCCTCCACTTT
16	-	TRBV4-1	TRBJ1-4	TRBD1	CASSQDLGTGSEKLFF	TGCGCCAGCAGCCAAGATCTCGGGACAGGATCCGAAAAACTGTTTTTT
15	-	TRBV5-6	TRBJ1-1	-	CASSNLGLMNTEAFF	TGTGCCAGCAGCAACCTGGGACTCATGAACACTGAAGCTTTCTTT
13	-	TRBV7-9	TRBJ1-1	TRBD1	CASSRGQRAEAFF	TGTGCCAGCAGCCGGGGACAGAGGGCTGAAGCTTTCTTT
14	-	TRBV5-6	TRBJ2-4	-	CASSFSSGKDIQYF	TGTGCCAGCAGCTTCTCCTCGGGAAAGGACATTCAGTACTTC
15	-	TRBV6-1	TRBJ1-6	-	CASSEEEGYNSPLHF	TGTGCCAGCAGTGAAGAGGAGGGGTATAATTCACCCCTCCACTTT
14	-	TRBV10-3	TRBJ2-5	TRBD2	CASRAGGHEETQYF	TGTGCCAGCAGAGCGGGGGGGCACGAAGAGACCCAGTACTTC
17	-	TRBV5-5	TRBJ1-3	-	CASSLVATGYSGNTIYF	TGTGCCAGCAGCTTGGTCGCGACAGGCTACTCTGGAAACACCATATATTTT
14	few	TRBV11-2	TRBJ2-7	-	CASSLSYTSYEQYF	TGTGCCAGCAGCTTAAGTTACACGTCCTACGAGCAGTACTTC
14	-	TRBV30	TRBJ1-2	TRBD1	CAWKPRDRNHGYTF	TGTGCCTGGAAGCCGCGGGACAGGAATCATGGCTACACCTTC
15	-	TRBV4-1	TRBJ2-7	-	CASSQDRETVYEQYF	TGCGCCAGCAGCCAAGATCGGGAGACAGTCTACGAGCAGTACTTC